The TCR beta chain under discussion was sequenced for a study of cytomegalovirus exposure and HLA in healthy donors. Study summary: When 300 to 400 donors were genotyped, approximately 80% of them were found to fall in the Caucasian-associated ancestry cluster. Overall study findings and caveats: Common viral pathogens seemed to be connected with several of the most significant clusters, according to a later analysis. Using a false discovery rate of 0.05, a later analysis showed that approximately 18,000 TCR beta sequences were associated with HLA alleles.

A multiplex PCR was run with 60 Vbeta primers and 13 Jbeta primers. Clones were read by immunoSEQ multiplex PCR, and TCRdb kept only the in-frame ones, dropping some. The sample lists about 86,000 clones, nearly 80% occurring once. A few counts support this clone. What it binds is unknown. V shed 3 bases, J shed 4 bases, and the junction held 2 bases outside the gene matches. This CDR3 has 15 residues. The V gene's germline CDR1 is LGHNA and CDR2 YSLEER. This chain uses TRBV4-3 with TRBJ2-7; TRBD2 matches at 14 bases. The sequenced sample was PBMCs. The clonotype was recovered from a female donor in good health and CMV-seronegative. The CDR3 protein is CASSQGLAGAYEQYF. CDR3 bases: TGCGCCAGCAGCCAGGGACTAGCGGGGGCTTACGAGCAGTACTTC.